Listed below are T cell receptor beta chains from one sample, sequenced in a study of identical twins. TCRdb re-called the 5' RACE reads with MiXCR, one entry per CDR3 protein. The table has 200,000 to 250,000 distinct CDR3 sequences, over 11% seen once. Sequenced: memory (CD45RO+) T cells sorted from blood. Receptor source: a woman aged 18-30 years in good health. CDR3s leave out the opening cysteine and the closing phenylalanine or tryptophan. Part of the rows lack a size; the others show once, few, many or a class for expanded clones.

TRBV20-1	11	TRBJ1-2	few	SARRDRFYGYT
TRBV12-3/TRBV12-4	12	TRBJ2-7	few	ASTDYPRSYEQY
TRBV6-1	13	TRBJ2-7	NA	ASRDLAGASYEQY
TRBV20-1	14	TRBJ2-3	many	SASPRAGGGTDTQY
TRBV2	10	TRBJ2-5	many	ASSLDPETQY
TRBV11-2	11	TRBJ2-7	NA	ASSSAIIGEQY
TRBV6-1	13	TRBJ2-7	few	ASSDYSGTSYEQY
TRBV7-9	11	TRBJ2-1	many	ASSNPIINEQF
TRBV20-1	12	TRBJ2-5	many	SAARQGERETQY
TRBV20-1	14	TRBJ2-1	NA	SARDPDSRVSHEQF
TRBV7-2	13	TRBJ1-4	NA	ASSYGFSTNEKLF
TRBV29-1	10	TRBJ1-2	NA	STLTENYGYT
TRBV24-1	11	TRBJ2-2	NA	ATQSPNTGELF